Listed below are T cell receptor beta chains from one sample, sequenced in a study of blood T cell repertoires in COVID-19. Produced via immunoSEQ multiplex PCR; TCRdb's table is partial and in-frame only. This sample has 150,000 to 200,000 clones, with 80% to 90% found just once. Material for sequencing was peripheral blood. The receptors here all came from a woman in her 70s with COVID-19, enrolled during active disease. The CDR3 runs from the conserved cysteine through the conserved F or W.

v_call cdr3_length cdr3_aa
TRBV19 14 CASSVQGAGTEAFF
TRBV4-2 16 CASSQRPGTGVHEQYF
TRBV9 15 CASSPGLGPYNEQFF
TRBV19 12 CASTIGGKGAFF
TRBV6-5 14 CASSYSPSLNEQFF
TRBV18 17 CASSPNRFNSGANVLTF
TRBV2 14 CASRNPGQYYGYTF
TRBV6-1 13 CASSEVGDGKLFF
TRBV7-2 15 CASSTGTGGQETQYF
TRBV28 11 CASEENTEAFF
TRBV5-1 16 CASSHQPREPQETQYF
TRBV28 14 CASSPGKDREGYTF
TRBV15 12 CATSLATDTQYF
TRBV5-1 16 CASSQGQGTYNSPLHF
TRBV19 14 CASRAGRMNTEAFF
TRBV10-1 19 CASSESDSKIKTINEKLFF
TRBV6-5 15 CASSYEAGGRGKLFF
TRBV6-5 11 CASRLENTIYF
TRBV18 15 CASSPGTGVYYEQYF
TRBV6-2/TRBV6-3 16 CASSSHSGRSTGELFF
TRBV5-1 14 CASSFNGGLDTIYF